This T cell receptor beta chain was observed in a study of blood T cell repertoires in COVID-19. About the research overall: Samples representing acute and convalescent COVID-19 were sourced from the United States, Italy and Spain. The analysed material was cDNA or gDNA that came from T cells, B-cell-depleted T cells, or PBMCs.

TCRdb's copy holds only in-frame clones and misses some; the assay was immunoSEQ multiplex PCR. The sample consists of a few hundred thousand clones, around nine tenths of them appearing once. Germline V CDR1 and CDR2: KGHDR, SFDVKD. V lost 4 bases, J lost 5 bases, and 15 bases lay in between. The CDR3 has 15 amino acids. V usage is TRBV24-1 and J usage is TRBJ2-3; a weak D match, TRBD1 (6 bases). The source of this sequence is a man between 35 and 55 years old who had recovered from COVID-19. Specimen: peripheral blood. CDR3 in amino acids: CATSDMGAQGDTQYF. The CDR3 nucleotides read TGTGCCACCAGTGACATGGGGGCGCAAGGAGATACGCAGTATTTT.